This TCR beta chain appears in the sequencing data of a study of cytomegalovirus exposure and HLA in healthy donors. CDR3 length: 15 residues. Trimming took 1 base from V and 1 from J, leaving 10 bases between them. Germline lookup yields CDR1 SNHLY and CDR2 FYNNEI. The PCR contained 60 Vbeta and 13 Jbeta primers. Using immunoSEQ multiplex PCR, the repertoire was profiled, and TCRdb retains in-frame clones only, with some absent. The table records 76,000 or so clones, about 78% of them present only once. Material for sequencing was PBMCs. The chain carries TRBV2 and TRBJ1-2, with D tentatively TRBD1 (5 bases). The receptor was derived from a woman between 40 and 55 years old in good health and CMV-seropositive. The CDR3 coding sequence is TGTGCCAGCAGTGAAGGGGGACTGCTTAACTATGGCTACACCTTC. Translation gives CASSEGGLLNYGYTF.